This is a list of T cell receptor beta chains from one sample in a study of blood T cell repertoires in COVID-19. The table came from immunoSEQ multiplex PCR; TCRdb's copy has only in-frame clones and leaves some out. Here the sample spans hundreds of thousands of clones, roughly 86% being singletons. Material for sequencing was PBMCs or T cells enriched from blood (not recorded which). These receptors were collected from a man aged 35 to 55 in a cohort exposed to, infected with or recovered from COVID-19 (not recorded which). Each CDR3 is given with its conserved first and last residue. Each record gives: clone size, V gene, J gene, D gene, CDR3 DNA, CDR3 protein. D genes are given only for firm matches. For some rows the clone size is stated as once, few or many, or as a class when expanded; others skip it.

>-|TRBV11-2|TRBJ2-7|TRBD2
TGTGCCAGCATGATCCGCGGGGGGAAGGCGCAGTACTTC
CASMIRGGKAQYF
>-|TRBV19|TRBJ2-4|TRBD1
TGTGCCAGTAGTACCGGGACAGGGATAGATGGTACCAAAAACATTCAGTACTTC
CASSTGTGIDGTKNIQYF
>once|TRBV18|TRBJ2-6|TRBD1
TGTGCCAGCTCGTACGGGACAGCTGGGGCCAACGTCCTGACTTTC
CASSYGTAGANVLTF
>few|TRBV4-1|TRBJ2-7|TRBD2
TGCGCCAGCAGCCAAGATCGTTCCCGGACCAGCGGGGCGGACTACGAGCAGTACTTC
CASSQDRSRTSGADYEQYF
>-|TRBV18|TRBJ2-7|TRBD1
TGTGCCAGCTCACCACCTGGCGGACAGGGGTACTACGAGCAGTACTTC
CASSPPGGQGYYEQYF
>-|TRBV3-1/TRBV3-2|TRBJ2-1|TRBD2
TGTGCCAGCAGCCGCGGACTAGCCCGGTTCTTC
CASSRGLARFF
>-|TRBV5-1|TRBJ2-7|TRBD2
TGCGCCAGCAGCTTAGGGACTAGCGGGACTTACGAGCAGTACTTC
CASSLGTSGTYEQYF
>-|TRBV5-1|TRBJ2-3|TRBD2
TGCGCCAGTCTAAGCGGGAGGGCTGCAGATACGCAGTATTTT
CASLSGRAADTQYF
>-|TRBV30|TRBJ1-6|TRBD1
TGTGCCTGGAGTGTACAGGGGGACTATAATTCACCCCTCCACTTT
CAWSVQGDYNSPLHF
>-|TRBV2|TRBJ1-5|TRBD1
TGTGCCACCCGGACAGGGTTAGGCAGCAATCAGCCCCAGCATTTT
CATRTGLGSNQPQHF
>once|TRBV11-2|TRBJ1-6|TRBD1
TGTGCCAGCAGCTCCCACCGGGACAGGGGTTTATCGGGTAATTCACCCCTCCACTTT
CASSSHRDRGLSGNSPLHF
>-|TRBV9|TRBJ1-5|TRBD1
TGTGCCAGCAGCGCGGACGACAGGGGGAGCAATCAGCCCCAGCATTTT
CASSADDRGSNQPQHF
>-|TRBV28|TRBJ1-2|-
TGTGCCAGCAGTTTGGGGGCGTCGGGCTATGGCTACACCTTC
CASSLGASGYGYTF
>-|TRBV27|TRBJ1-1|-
TGTGCCAGCAGTTTATCAATAACGGTGAACACTGAAGCTTTCTTT
CASSLSITVNTEAFF
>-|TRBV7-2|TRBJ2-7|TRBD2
TGTGCCAGCAGCCCTTTTAGCGGGACATTCTACGAGCAGTACTTC
CASSPFSGTFYEQYF
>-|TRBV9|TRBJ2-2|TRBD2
TGTGCCAGCAGCGTAGGACTGGGGACTAACCCAAACACCGGGGAGCTGTTTTTT
CASSVGLGTNPNTGELFF
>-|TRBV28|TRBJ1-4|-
TGTGCCAGCAGGAAAACAGGGAAGGCTAATGAAAAACTGTTTTTT
CASRKTGKANEKLFF
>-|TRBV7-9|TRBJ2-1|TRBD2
TGTGCTAGCAGCCCCCGGGGGGGTGGGTACAATGAGCAGTTCTTC
CASSPRGGGYNEQFF
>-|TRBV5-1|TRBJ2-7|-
TGCGCCAGCAGCTTGGATTCCTTAGGCAGCGCTACGAAGCAGTACTTC
CASSLDSLGSATKQYF
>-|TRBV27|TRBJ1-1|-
TGTGCCAGCAGTTACGTCACAGGGAGCGCAGCTTTCTTT
CASSYVTGSAAFF
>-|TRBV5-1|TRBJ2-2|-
TGCGCCAGCAGTTATCAGGGAACCGGGGAGCTGTTTTTT
CASSYQGTGELFF
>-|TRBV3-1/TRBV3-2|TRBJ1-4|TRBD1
TGTGCCAGCAGCCAAGAGGGTCAGGGGGAAAATGAAAAACTGTTTTTT
CASSQEGQGENEKLFF
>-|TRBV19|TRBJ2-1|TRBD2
TGTGCCAGTACCCCGGGACTACTCTCCTACAATGAGCAGTTCTTC
CASTPGLLSYNEQFF
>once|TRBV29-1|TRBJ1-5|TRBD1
TGCAGCGTCAAAACAGGGGCAATCAATCAGCCCCAGCATTTT
CSVKTGAINQPQHF
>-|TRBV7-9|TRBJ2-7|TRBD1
TGTGCCAGCAGCTTTAGGGGACAGTTCTACGAGCAGTACTTC
CASSFRGQFYEQYF
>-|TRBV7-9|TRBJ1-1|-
TGTGCCAGCAGCTTATTGGGTTCGGGACTCGAAGCTTTCTTT
CASSLLGSGLEAFF
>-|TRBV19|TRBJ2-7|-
TGTGCCAGTACCGGTCGGCAGGGGATGGACGAGCAGTACTTC
CASTGRQGMDEQYF
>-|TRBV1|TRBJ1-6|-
TGCACCAGCAAGAGGAAAAGCTCCTATAATTCACCCCTCCACTTT
CTSKRKSSYNSPLHF
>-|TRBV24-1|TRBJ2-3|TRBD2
TGTGCCACCAGTGAAGGGAGGGCAGATACGCAGTATTTT
CATSEGRADTQYF
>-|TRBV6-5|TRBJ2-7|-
TGTGCCAGCAGTTCGAGAGTTAGCACCTACGAGCAGTACTTC
CASSSRVSTYEQYF
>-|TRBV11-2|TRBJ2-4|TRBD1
TGTGCCAGCAGCCAGGACAGGGGGCAAGTCCTAACCAAAAACATTCAGTACTTC
CASSQDRGQVLTKNIQYF
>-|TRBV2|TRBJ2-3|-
TGTGCCAGCAATGCGGATCGCACAGATACGCAGTATTTT
CASNADRTDTQYF
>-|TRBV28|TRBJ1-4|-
TGTGCCAGCAGTTTTTACGGTGAAAAACTGTTTTTT
CASSFYGEKLFF
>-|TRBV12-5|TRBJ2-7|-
TGTGCTAGTGGTATAGCGTACGAGCAGTACTTC
CASGIAYEQYF
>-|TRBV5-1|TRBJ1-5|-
TGCGCCAGCAGCTTCACAGGGAATAGCAATCAGCCCCAGCATTTT
CASSFTGNSNQPQHF
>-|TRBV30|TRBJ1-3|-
TGTGCCTGGAGCCAAGGACACTCTGGAAACACCATATATTTT
CAWSQGHSGNTIYF
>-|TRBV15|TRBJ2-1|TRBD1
TGTGCCACCAGTAAGAGGGGGCAGGAGCAGTTCTTC
CATSKRGQEQFF
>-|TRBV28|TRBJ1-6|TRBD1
TGTGCCAGCAGTACCATGGACAGGGTCGGTTCACCCCTCCACTTT
CASSTMDRVGSPLHF
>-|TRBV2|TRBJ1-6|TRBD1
TGTGCCGGGGGACAGGATAATTCACCCCTCCACTTT
CAGGQDNSPLHF
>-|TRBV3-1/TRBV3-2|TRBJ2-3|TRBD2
TGTGCCAGCAGCCAAGATCCGCCTAGCGGTGCCACAGATACGCAGTATTTT
CASSQDPPSGATDTQYF
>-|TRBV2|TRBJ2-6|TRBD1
TGTGCCAGCAGCTTCCCGGGACAGGGGCTTCACTCTGGGGCCAACGTCCTGACTTTC
CASSFPGQGLHSGANVLTF
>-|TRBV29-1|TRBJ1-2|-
TGCAGCGTTGGTGGGGGCGCCTATGGCTACACCTTC
CSVGGGAYGYTF
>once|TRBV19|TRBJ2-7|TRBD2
TGTGCCAGTAGTATGGGGAGGACTAGCGGGATTTCCTACGAGCAGTACTTC
CASSMGRTSGISYEQYF
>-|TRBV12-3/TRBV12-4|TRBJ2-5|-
TGTGCCAGCAGCCAGGAAGAGACCCAGTACTTC
CASSQEETQYF
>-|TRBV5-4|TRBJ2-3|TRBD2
TGTGCCAGCAGCTTGAGGCTAGCGGGACCCAGCACAGATACGCAGTATTTT
CASSLRLAGPSTDTQYF
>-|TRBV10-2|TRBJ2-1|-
TGCGCCAGCAGTGAGTCGGAGGTAGGCTCCTACAATGAGCAGTTCTTC
CASSESEVGSYNEQFF
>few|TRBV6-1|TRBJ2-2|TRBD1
TGTGCCAGCAGTGGGGGACAGGCCTCGAACACCGGGGAGCTGTTTTTT
CASSGGQASNTGELFF
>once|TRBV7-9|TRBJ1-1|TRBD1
TGTGCCAGCAGACGTAGCGACAGGGGGCGGGAGGACACTGAAGCTTTCTTT
CASRRSDRGREDTEAFF
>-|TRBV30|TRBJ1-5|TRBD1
TGTGCCTGGAGCCCAGGGGGTCATCAGCCCCAGCATTTT
CAWSPGGHQPQHF
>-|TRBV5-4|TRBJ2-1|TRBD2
TGTGCCAGCAGCTTGGAAGCGGCTAGCGGGTTCAATGAGCAGTTCTTC
CASSLEAASGFNEQFF
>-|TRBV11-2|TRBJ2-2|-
TGTGCCAGCAGCCCGACTGACCTGGGCACCGGGGAGCTGTTTTTT
CASSPTDLGTGELFF